This T cell receptor beta chain originates from a study of CD8 T cells in Susac syndrome. RNA totalling about 0.45 to 1 ug underwent reverse transcription with random hexamers. Amplification of TCR beta CDR3 spanned 54 Vbeta and 13 Jbeta via immunoSEQ multiplex PCR. Each CDR3 protein gets one entry after TCRdb re-called the immunoSEQ multiplex PCR reads with MiXCR. The sample lists approximately 76,000 distinct CDR3 sequences, over 85% seen once, with 0.3% to 0.4% in the top ten. The multiple sclerosis control group consisted of treatment-naive patients whose relapsing-remitting disease, which was either stable or active, fulfilled revised McDonald criteria. The clonotype comes from a human donor with multiple sclerosis. Material for sequencing was CD8+ T cells from PBMCs.

CDR3 nucleotides: TGTGCCAGCAGCGTGGCGGGTGCCTACAATGAGCAGTTCTTC. It translates to CASSVAGAYNEQFF. This chain uses TRBV9 with TRBJ2-1, with D maybe TRBD2 (5 bases). Between the trimmed V and J ends, which lost 2 bases and 2 bases, there was a span of 8 bases. CDR1 and CDR2 from the germline V gene are SGDLS and YYNGEE. CDR3 length equals 14 residues.